Described below is a single T cell receptor (beta chain) sequence and its context. This entry belongs to a study of blood T cell repertoires in COVID-19. As for the study in general: Sites across the United States, Italy and Spain contributed samples from acute and convalescent COVID-19. The cDNA or gDNA used as material had been derived from T cells, B-cell-depleted T cells, or PBMCs.

Per germline, CDR1 SGHTA and CDR2 FQGNSA. The CDR3 sequence is 15 residues long. V was pared by 5 bases and J by 1 base, with 8 bases of the junction left unmatched. In the original workflow: Estimates of nucleated cell counts were drawn from the amplification of reference gene primers. Produced via immunoSEQ multiplex PCR; TCRdb's table is partial and in-frame only. D and trimming come from the DNA, and the V and J calls and clone size come from that table. The table has 56,000 or so clones, roughly nine tenths seen once; the top ten hold 20% to 25%. This rearrangement joins TRBV7-2 to TRBJ2-7; 7 bases fit TRBD1. The source of this sequence is a human donor in a cohort sampled during active COVID-19. Sequencing used peripheral blood. CDR3 in amino acids: CASSGSPGGSYEQYF. As DNA, the CDR3 is TGTGCCAGCAGCGGTAGTCCAGGGGGTTCCTACGAGCAGTACTTC.